A selection of T cell receptor beta chains follows, all from one sample in a study of T cells in Graves' hyperthyroidism and ophthalmopathy. MiXCR was run by TCRdb on the multiplex PCR reads, yielding one entry per CDR3 protein. The table shows a few hundred thousand distinct CDR3 sequences, with around a sixth occurring only once. Sequencing was done on a sample of blood. These receptors were collected from a woman in her thirties with Graves' hyperthyroidism. The CDR3 runs from the conserved cysteine through the conserved F or W. A D gene is named only where the DNA matches it firmly. Not every row has a clone size; where given, it reads once, few, many or a size class.

j_call: TRBJ2-3; d_call: NA; clone_size: NA; v_call: TRBV7-3; cdr3_aa: CASSSSGTVSDTQYF; cdr3_nt: TGTGCCAGCAGCTCCAGCGGGACAGTTTCAGATACGCAGTATTTT
j_call: TRBJ1-2; d_call: TRBD1; clone_size: few; v_call: TRBV12-5; cdr3_aa: CASGLALTGENGYTF; cdr3_nt: TGTGCTAGTGGTTTGGCCCTCACAGGGGAGAACGGCTACACCTTC
j_call: TRBJ2-7; d_call: TRBD1; clone_size: NA; v_call: TRBV11-2; cdr3_aa: CASSSQGVGDEQYF; cdr3_nt: TGTGCCAGCAGCTCGCAGGGGGTCGGGGACGAGCAGTACTTC
j_call: TRBJ2-2; d_call: TRBD1; clone_size: once; v_call: TRBV12-3/TRBV12-4; cdr3_aa: CASSSILTGPGELFF; cdr3_nt: TGTGCCAGCAGCTCGATTCTGACAGGGCCCGGGGAGCTGTTTTTT
j_call: TRBJ1-5; d_call: TRBD1; clone_size: NA; v_call: TRBV15; cdr3_aa: CATSPTGGSDNQPQHF; cdr3_nt: TGTGCCACCAGCCCGACAGGGGGTTCCGACAATCAGCCCCAGCATTTT
j_call: TRBJ2-1; d_call: TRBD2; clone_size: few; v_call: TRBV20-1; cdr3_aa: CSARGTSGRAIAYNEQFF; cdr3_nt: TGCAGTGCTAGGGGGACTAGCGGGAGGGCCATTGCCTACAATGAGCAGTTCTTC
j_call: TRBJ2-4; d_call: NA; clone_size: many; v_call: TRBV3-1; cdr3_aa: CASSRDSYLAKNIQYF; cdr3_nt: TGTGCCAGCAGCCGTGACAGTTATCTAGCCAAAAACATTCAGTACTTC
j_call: TRBJ1-2; d_call: NA; clone_size: NA; v_call: TRBV5-1; cdr3_aa: CASSPEKGSRGYGYTF; cdr3_nt: TGCGCCAGCAGCCCGGAGAAAGGGAGTCGTGGCTATGGCTACACCTTC
j_call: TRBJ2-3; d_call: NA; clone_size: many; v_call: TRBV5-5; cdr3_aa: CASSLVGSAFTDTQYF; cdr3_nt: TGTGCCAGCAGCTTGGTCGGCTCGGCCTTCACAGATACGCAGTATTTT
j_call: TRBJ2-3; d_call: TRBD1; clone_size: NA; v_call: TRBV5-1; cdr3_aa: CASSWGDRDTDTQYF; cdr3_nt: TGCGCCAGCAGCTGGGGAGACAGGGATACAGATACGCAGTATTTT
j_call: TRBJ2-1; d_call: NA; clone_size: many; v_call: TRBV29-1; cdr3_aa: CSVERGDNEQFF; cdr3_nt: TGCAGCGTTGAACGAGGGGACAATGAGCAGTTCTTC
j_call: TRBJ2-1; d_call: TRBD1; clone_size: few; v_call: TRBV7-9; cdr3_aa: CASSPRDRAYNEQFF; cdr3_nt: TGTGCCAGCAGCCCCCGGGACAGGGCCTACAATGAGCAGTTCTTC
j_call: TRBJ1-2; d_call: TRBD1; clone_size: few; v_call: TRBV4-1; cdr3_aa: CASSQDFQGGGYGYTF; cdr3_nt: TGCGCCAGCAGCCAAGATTTCCAAGGGGGCGGCTATGGCTACACCTTC
j_call: TRBJ1-4; d_call: NA; clone_size: few; v_call: TRBV6-1; cdr3_aa: CASSTSRDEKLFF; cdr3_nt: TGTGCCAGCTCAACATCAAGGGATGAAAAACTGTTTTTT
j_call: TRBJ1-2; d_call: TRBD1; clone_size: few; v_call: TRBV15; cdr3_aa: CATSEPGQPPRGGYTF; cdr3_nt: TGTGCCACCAGTGAGCCGGGACAGCCTCCCCGGGGAGGCTACACCTTC
j_call: TRBJ1-2; d_call: NA; clone_size: NA; v_call: TRBV29-1; cdr3_aa: CSADSGDGYTF; cdr3_nt: TGCAGCGCCGACAGTGGAGATGGCTACACCTTC
j_call: TRBJ2-1; d_call: TRBD2; clone_size: few; v_call: TRBV6-4; cdr3_aa: CATSFSGSSYNEQFF; cdr3_nt: TGTGCCACCTCCTTCAGCGGGAGCTCCTACAATGAGCAGTTCTTC
j_call: TRBJ2-7; d_call: TRBD2; clone_size: many; v_call: TRBV29-1; cdr3_aa: CSVGAASGRPSSYEQYF; cdr3_nt: TGCAGCGTCGGGGCAGCTAGCGGGAGGCCAAGCTCCTACGAGCAGTACTTC
j_call: TRBJ2-7; d_call: TRBD1; clone_size: few; v_call: TRBV20-1; cdr3_aa: CSAEPSGGEQYF; cdr3_nt: TGCAGTGCTGAACCTTCAGGGGGCGAGCAGTACTTC
j_call: TRBJ1-5; d_call: NA; clone_size: few; v_call: TRBV4-1; cdr3_aa: CASSQDVGVYSNQPQHF; cdr3_nt: TGCGCCAGCAGCCAAGACGTGGGCGTATATAGCAATCAGCCCCAGCATTTT
j_call: TRBJ2-7; d_call: NA; clone_size: many; v_call: TRBV27; cdr3_aa: CASSSRVTYEQYF; cdr3_nt: TGTGCCAGCAGCTCTCGGGTGACCTACGAGCAGTACTTC
j_call: TRBJ2-7; d_call: TRBD1; clone_size: many; v_call: TRBV20-1; cdr3_aa: CSARRDRKTVEQYF; cdr3_nt: TGCAGTGCTAGACGGGACAGGAAGACGGTCGAGCAGTACTTC
j_call: TRBJ2-5; d_call: TRBD2; clone_size: many; v_call: TRBV5-1; cdr3_aa: CASRSGLAEAQETQYF; cdr3_nt: TGCGCCAGCAGATCCGGACTAGCCGAGGCCCAAGAGACCCAGTACTTC
j_call: TRBJ2-2; d_call: TRBD1; clone_size: NA; v_call: TRBV5-8; cdr3_aa: CASSLGDRASGELFF; cdr3_nt: TGTGCCAGCAGCTTGGGGGACAGGGCTAGCGGGGAGCTGTTTTTT
j_call: TRBJ1-5; d_call: NA; clone_size: many; v_call: TRBV2; cdr3_aa: CASSEAQENQPQHF; cdr3_nt: TGTGCCAGCAGTGAAGCGCAGGAGAATCAGCCCCAGCATTTT
j_call: TRBJ2-3; d_call: TRBD2; clone_size: NA; v_call: TRBV2; cdr3_aa: CASRAGLAGEADTQYF; cdr3_nt: TGTGCCAGCAGGGCCGGACTAGCGGGAGAAGCAGATACGCAGTATTTT
j_call: TRBJ1-6; d_call: NA; clone_size: few; v_call: TRBV20-1; cdr3_aa: CSARDRVGSPLHF; cdr3_nt: TGCAGTGCTAGAGATAGGGTTGGCTCACCCCTCCACTTT